The TCR beta chain described here comes from a study of circulating CD8 cells and anti-PD-1 response in melanoma (dated by TCRdb to about 2020). Study-wide context: Patients received nivolumab intravenously at 3 mg/kg every 2 weeks. The melanoma cohort had around 13 patients, seven of whom got anti-PD-1 as first-line therapy, while the other six had previously had targeted therapy or immunotherapy. Patients with complete or partial responses were classified as responders, and patients with stable or progressive disease (RECIST v1.1) were classified as non-responders. In on-treatment samples, a biotinylated anti-human IgG4 antibody was used to detect PD-1. The TCR repertoire analysis covered approximately 11 melanoma patients: 7 non-responders and 4 responders. Study-level results and caveats: The cohort included both treatment-naive and previously treated patients, and the authors noted that this mix could influence results. Diversity was greatest in the DNEG repertoire, PD-1 and DPOS had similar and higher clonality, and TIGIT repertoires had the lowest diversity. Repertoires were largely private between subsets, with under 8% of TRB clonotypes shared at M1; sharing was highest between DPOS and TIGIT. Since no tumor material could be accessed, the researchers instead assessed tumor reactivity using peptide assays on expanded sorted subsets. The published TCR repertoire comparisons used only baseline and M1 samples from a small cohort with few responders. Because of limited material, replicates were generally not included when the experiments were performed.

TCRdb records NextSeq 500 as the sequencer. The QIAseq Immune Repertoire RNA Library Kit, Human TCR Panel, was used to prepare TCR libraries from roughly 15 ng of total RNA. TCR libraries were sequenced on an Illumina NextSeq with a Mid Output V2 kit, using asymmetric 261x41 paired-end reads. Every TCR library was diluted to approximately 4.3 nM, then pooled, denatured and loaded at roughly 1 pM. In the paper's pipeline: Processing of the TCR FASTQ files took place in the QIAGEN GeneGlobe Data Analysis Center, and downstream analysis was done in R 3.5.2. Clonality was calculated as one minus Shannon entropy normalized by the log of the number of unique productive sequences. Within each subset, Fisher exact tests at 5% FDR identified TRA or TRB clonotypes differing in abundance between baseline and M1. Differentially abundant clonotypes were grouped as emerging, expanding, contracting or non-expanding/contracting. Repertoire overlap between patients was measured with Morisita's overlap index. Starting from the raw public reads, TCRdb applied fastp trimming at Q25, assembled clones with MiXCR and retained in-frame beta chains. Under each unique CDR3 protein, matching rows form one entry showing the most common genes and DNA. The V and J calls and clone size come from TCRdb's table, not from the authors' own analysis. This sample gives about 290 distinct CDR3 sequences in total; approximately 6.9% of them show up just once. Of the sample, approximately 56% is held by the ten largest clones.

A BD FACSAria II cell sorter was used to sort four subsets, defined by PD-1 and/or TIGIT, from live CD3+CD8+TCRalphabeta+ cells. To characterize how relevant each subset is to anti-PD-1 therapy response, circulating CD8 T cells were sorted into four subsets based on PD-1 and TIGIT expression. For each sorted CD8 T-cell subset, both the TCR alpha and TCR beta chains were sequenced. Peripheral blood was drawn before the first anti-PD-1 injection and after two and four injections. Ficoll gradient centrifugation was used to isolate PBMCs immediately. Until use, PBMCs were stored frozen in liquid nitrogen in RPMI containing 20% FCS and approximately 9.7% DMSO. After thawing, PBMCs were stained with a viability dye plus antibodies against CD3, CD8alpha, TCRalphabeta, PD-1 and TIGIT. The RNeasy Kit was used to extract total RNA, and all samples came in with a RIN above 7. This clonotype is labeled large (0.1 to 1%). The antigen this receptor binds is unknown. The input lacks base qualities; no much larger clone sits a single base away.

CDR1 and CDR2 were assigned from the germline V gene (reference sequence) as SGHAT and FQDESV. The CDR3 measures 13 amino acids from cysteine to phenylalanine. The CDR3 DNA has 39 bases and is translated from base 1. V lost 8 bases and J lost 3 bases, and the count of bases not matched to a germline gene is 2. The TCR originated in a human donor with melanoma. Sample: CD8+ T cells from PBMCs, taken at baseline or after one month of anti-PD-1 therapy (not recorded which). The rearranged chain carries TRBV11-1 and TRBJ2-2; a stretch of 8 junction bases matches TRBD1. The CDR3 corresponds to CASPDRDTGELFF. The sequenced DNA: TGTGCCAGCCCGGACAGGGACACCGGGGAGCTGTTTTTT.